The present T cell receptor beta chain was sequenced within a study of regulatory T cells in long-lasting Graves disease. Points from the study as a whole: Gene preferences differed: TRBV28, TRBJ1-2, TRBJ2-5 in persistent cases.

To make TCR beta libraries, researchers used iRepertoire HTBI primers and Arm-PCR of CDR3 regions. TCRdb called the multiplex PCR reads again in MiXCR, with one record for every CDR3 protein. The sample records about 560,000 distinct CDR3 sequences, 15% to 20% being singletons. The V segment lost 0 bases and the J segment 4 bases; nucleotides outside the gene matches: 7. The CDR3 contains 16 residues. Germline V gene sequence: CDR1 ENHRY, CDR2 SYGVKD. Time point meaning: newly diagnosed GD, antithyroid drugs for less than 3 months. There was RNA extracted from PBMCs, and the TCR library was made from it. American Thyroid Association guidelines defined Graves' disease diagnosis. This clonotype was counted at least ten times. The antigen remains undetermined. The same data also went into a second study, on T cells in Graves' hyperthyroidism and ophthalmopathy.

This clonotype was obtained from a young man with Graves disease. V is TRBV10-3 and J is TRBJ1-2; 8 nucleotides line up with TRBD1. The sequencing here drew on peripheral blood mononuclear cells (PBMCs), taken at new diagnosis, from a patient treated with antithyroid drugs. CDR3 nucleotide sequence: TGTGCCATCAGTGAGTCGGTCGGACAGGGCCTCTATGGCTACACCTTC. Translation: CAISESVGQGLYGYTF.